The rows below give T cell receptor beta chains drawn from one sample of a study of radiotherapy plus CTLA-4 blockade in lung cancer. The protocol was immunoSEQ multiplex PCR, while the TCRdb copy is restricted to in-frame clones and leaves out a portion. This repertoire shows more than 90,000 clones, roughly 77% found once; its top ten account for roughly 3.3%. Sample: peripheral blood, taken from a patient treated with radiotherapy plus ipilimumab. The receptors were gathered from a human donor with non-small cell lung cancer that progressed on radiotherapy plus ipilimumab. Some clones in this sample may be carry-over from other donors' samples. CDR3s include the opening cysteine and the closing phenylalanine or tryptophan. Fields, in order: D gene, clone size, J gene, CDR3 length, V gene, CDR3 DNA, CDR3 protein. D genes are given only for firm matches. Clone size is not always given. Where it is, it says once, few, many or a class for expanded clones.

D: -; size: -; J: TRBJ2-7; length: 14; V: TRBV6-9; DNA: TGTGCCAGCAGAACAAAACACAAAGACTACGAGCAGTACTTC; CDR3: CASRTKHKDYEQYF
D: TRBD1; size: -; J: TRBJ2-7; length: 14; V: TRBV18; DNA: TGTGCCAGCTCACCAAGGACAGGAAAATACGAGCAGTACTTC; CDR3: CASSPRTGKYEQYF
D: -; size: -; J: TRBJ1-1; length: 12; V: TRBV28; DNA: TGTGCCAGCAGCGAGATAAACACTGAAGCTTTCTTT; CDR3: CASSEINTEAFF
D: -; size: few; J: TRBJ2-4; length: 13; V: TRBV11-2; DNA: TGTGCCAGCCAGGGGTTGGCCAAAAACATTCAGTACTTC; CDR3: CASQGLAKNIQYF
D: TRBD1; size: -; J: TRBJ2-1; length: 14; V: TRBV9; DNA: TGTGCCAGCAGGGGACAGGGCCCCTTCAATGAGCAGTTCTTC; CDR3: CASRGQGPFNEQFF
D: -; size: -; J: TRBJ2-3; length: 16; V: TRBV5-1; DNA: TGCGCCAGCAGCTTGGGGGACCCGACGAGATTCGTCGCCGGGTATTTT; CDR3: CASSLGDPTRFVAGYF
D: TRBD2; size: -; J: TRBJ2-7; length: 15; V: TRBV19; DNA: TGTGCCAGTAGCGGACTAGCGGGGACCCAAAACGAGCAGTACTTC; CDR3: CASSGLAGTQNEQYF
D: -; size: -; J: TRBJ2-7; length: 12; V: TRBV5-4; DNA: TGTGCCAGCAGCTTGGAAGGTCTGACCTATAACTTC; CDR3: CASSLEGLTYNF
D: -; size: -; J: TRBJ1-2; length: 13; V: TRBV2; DNA: TGTGCCAGCAGTGAAAATCCAGGGCTTGGCTACACCTTC; CDR3: CASSENPGLGYTF
D: -; size: -; J: TRBJ1-5; length: 15; V: TRBV5-5; DNA: TGTGCCAGCAGCCCCCTAGGGGGAGGGGATCAGCCCCAGCATTTT; CDR3: CASSPLGGGDQPQHF
D: -; size: -; J: TRBJ2-3; length: 14; V: TRBV9; DNA: TGTGCCAGCAGCACCCGACCTAGCACAGATACGCAGTATTTT; CDR3: CASSTRPSTDTQYF
D: TRBD1; size: few; J: TRBJ2-7; length: 15; V: TRBV4-3; DNA: TGCGCCAGCAGTCAAGGTGCGACAGGGGACTACGAGCAGTACTTC; CDR3: CASSQGATGDYEQYF
D: TRBD1; size: -; J: TRBJ1-1; length: 15; V: TRBV5-4; DNA: TGTGCCAGCAGCCTATACGACAGGGTCGACTGGCAAGCTTTCTTT; CDR3: CASSLYDRVDWQAFF
D: -; size: few; J: TRBJ1-1; length: 13; V: TRBV15; DNA: TGTGCCACCAGCAGAGGAGTGAACACTGAAGCTTTCTTT; CDR3: CATSRGVNTEAFF
D: -; size: -; J: TRBJ2-3; length: 13; V: TRBV11-3; DNA: TGTGCCAGCAGCATGCGGCGCACAGATACGCAGTATTTT; CDR3: CASSMRRTDTQYF
D: -; size: -; J: TRBJ1-2; length: 12; V: TRBV6-6; DNA: TGTGCCAGCAGTTACTCGGGGGATGGCTACACCTTC; CDR3: CASSYSGDGYTF
D: TRBD1; size: -; J: TRBJ1-6; length: 17; V: TRBV4-1; DNA: TGCGCCAGCAGACGCCCCGGGACAGGGGAACATCGGTCACCCCTCCACTTT; CDR3: CASRRPGTGEHRSPLHF
D: -; size: once; J: TRBJ2-5; length: 15; V: TRBV18; DNA: TGTGCCAGCTCACCACTCCGAGGGGGCCAAGAGACCCAGTACTTC; CDR3: CASSPLRGGQETQYF
D: TRBD2; size: -; J: TRBJ2-5; length: 16; V: TRBV7-8; DNA: TGTGCCAGCAGTTTTGGGACTAGCGGGGGTTGGGAGACCCAGTACTTC; CDR3: CASSFGTSGGWETQYF
D: TRBD2; size: -; J: TRBJ2-5; length: 15; V: TRBV27; DNA: TGTGCCAGCAGTTTAAAGCGGGGGGGCTCTGGGACCCAGTACTTC; CDR3: CASSLKRGGSGTQYF
D: -; size: -; J: TRBJ1-1; length: 13; V: TRBV5-6; DNA: TGTGCCAGCAGCTTGGTGGCGGGAACTGAAGCTTTCTTT; CDR3: CASSLVAGTEAFF
D: TRBD1; size: -; J: TRBJ1-1; length: 16; V: TRBV18; DNA: TGTGCCAGCTCACCCAGGACAGGGGACCGTAACACTGAAGCTTTCTTT; CDR3: CASSPRTGDRNTEAFF
D: -; size: -; J: TRBJ2-4; length: 13; V: TRBV10-3; DNA: TGTGCCATCAGCAGGGGATCCAAAAACATTCAGTACTTC; CDR3: CAISRGSKNIQYF
D: -; size: -; J: TRBJ1-1; length: 13; V: TRBV28; DNA: TGTGCCAGCAGTTTATTCGACAGCCCAGAAGCTTTCTTT; CDR3: CASSLFDSPEAFF
D: -; size: -; J: TRBJ2-7; length: 15; V: TRBV28; DNA: TGTGCCAGCAGTAGTCCCACAGGGATCTCCTACGAGCAGTACTTC; CDR3: CASSSPTGISYEQYF
D: TRBD1; size: few; J: TRBJ2-7; length: 14; V: TRBV5-1; DNA: TGCGCCAGCAGCCCCGAGACAGGGGGCGGCGAGCAGTACTTC; CDR3: CASSPETGGGEQYF
D: -; size: -; J: TRBJ2-1; length: 16; V: TRBV7-6; DNA: TGTGCCAGCAGCTTATCCGGGGACCGCTCCTACAATGAGCAGTTCTTC; CDR3: CASSLSGDRSYNEQFF
D: TRBD1; size: -; J: TRBJ1-1; length: 15; V: TRBV19; DNA: TGTGCCAGTACCCGAACGGCAGGGGGCAATTCTGAAGCTTTCTTT; CDR3: CASTRTAGGNSEAFF
D: -; size: -; J: TRBJ2-7; length: 14; V: TRBV16; DNA: TGTGCCAGCAGCCAATTCGTGGGAACCTACGAGCAGTACTTC; CDR3: CASSQFVGTYEQYF
D: TRBD1; size: -; J: TRBJ1-3; length: 15; V: TRBV18; DNA: TGTGCCAGCTCACCACAGGGGGCTGGAGGAAACACCATATATTTT; CDR3: CASSPQGAGGNTIYF
D: TRBD2; size: -; J: TRBJ2-7; length: 13; V: TRBV18; DNA: TGTGCCAGCTCAAAGGGACTAGCGTACGAGCAGTACTTC; CDR3: CASSKGLAYEQYF
D: -; size: -; J: TRBJ1-1; length: 15; V: TRBV5-1; DNA: TGCGCCAGCAGCTTGGCCATAGGGGCAGGGACTGAAGCTTTCTTT; CDR3: CASSLAIGAGTEAFF
D: TRBD1; size: -; J: TRBJ2-7; length: 12; V: TRBV5-4; DNA: TGTGCCTCAAAGGGGGCGAAGGACGAGCAGTACTTC; CDR3: CASKGAKDEQYF
D: -; size: -; J: TRBJ2-1; length: 14; V: TRBV9; DNA: TGTGCCAGCAGCGTAGGTGGGTACTACAATGAGCAGTTCTTC; CDR3: CASSVGGYYNEQFF
D: -; size: -; J: TRBJ1-3; length: 14; V: TRBV28; DNA: TGTGCCAGCGGACGGATGAGCTCTGGAAACACCATATATTTT; CDR3: CASGRMSSGNTIYF
D: -; size: -; J: TRBJ2-1; length: 13; V: TRBV10-2; DNA: TGCGCCAGCGTCGGCGGGTTCTACAATGAGCAGTTCTTC; CDR3: CASVGGFYNEQFF
D: -; size: -; J: TRBJ1-4; length: 15; V: TRBV10-2; DNA: TGCGCCAGCAGTGTCTCCGGGGGGGGTTGGGAAAAACTGTTTTTT; CDR3: CASSVSGGGWEKLFF
D: TRBD1; size: -; J: TRBJ1-6; length: 14; V: TRBV5-1; DNA: TGCGCCAGCAGTTTGGACAGGGATGCCTCACCCCTCCACTTT; CDR3: CASSLDRDASPLHF
D: -; size: once; J: TRBJ2-1; length: 14; V: TRBV5-6; DNA: TGTGCCAGCAGCTTTGGGGACATAAACCATGAGCAGTTCTTC; CDR3: CASSFGDINHEQFF
D: -; size: -; J: TRBJ2-6; length: 15; V: TRBV9; DNA: TGTGCCAGCAGCGTAGCTGGGGCTGGGGCCAACGTCCTGACTTTC; CDR3: CASSVAGAGANVLTF
D: -; size: -; J: TRBJ1-1; length: 16; V: TRBV9; DNA: TGTGCCAGCAGCGTGACATCGGGAAGTCTAATCACTGAAGCTTTCTTT; CDR3: CASSVTSGSLITEAFF
D: -; size: -; J: TRBJ1-1; length: 11; V: TRBV6-5; DNA: TGTGCCAGCAGCCAAGGTTATGAAGCTTTCTTT; CDR3: CASSQGYEAFF
D: -; size: -; J: TRBJ1-2; length: 14; V: TRBV28; DNA: TGTGCCAGCAGTAATGGGGGGCGAGGCTATGGCTACACCTTC; CDR3: CASSNGGRGYGYTF
D: TRBD1; size: -; J: TRBJ2-5; length: 15; V: TRBV5-4; DNA: TGTGCCAGCAGCTTTAAGGGGGCTTTGGGGGAGACCCAGTACTTC; CDR3: CASSFKGALGETQYF
D: -; size: -; J: TRBJ2-7; length: 12; V: TRBV6-1; DNA: TGTGCCAGCAGTGGTAAAGACTACGAGCAGTACTTC; CDR3: CASSGKDYEQYF